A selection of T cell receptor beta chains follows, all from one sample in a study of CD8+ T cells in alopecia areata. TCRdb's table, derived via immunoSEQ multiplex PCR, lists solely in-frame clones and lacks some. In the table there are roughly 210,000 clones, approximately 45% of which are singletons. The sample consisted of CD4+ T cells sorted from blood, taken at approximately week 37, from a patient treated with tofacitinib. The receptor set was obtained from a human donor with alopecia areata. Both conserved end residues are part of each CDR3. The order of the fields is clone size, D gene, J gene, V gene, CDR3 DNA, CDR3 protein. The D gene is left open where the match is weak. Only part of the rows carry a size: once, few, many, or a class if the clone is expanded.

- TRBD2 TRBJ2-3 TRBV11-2 TGTGCCAGCGTATTCGGGGGGTTCGATACGCAGTATTTT CASVFGGFDTQYF
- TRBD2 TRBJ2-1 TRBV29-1 TGCAGCGTAAGCCGGGACTACGAGCAGTTCTTC CSVSRDYEQFF
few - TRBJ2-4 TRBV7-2 TGTGCCAGCGGCCTACGGGCCAAAAACATTCAGTACTTC CASGLRAKNIQYF
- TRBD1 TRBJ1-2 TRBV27 TGTGCCAGCAGCCCCTCCCGGGACAGGGGTGGCTACACCTTC CASSPSRDRGGYTF
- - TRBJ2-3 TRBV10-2 TGCGCCAGCAGTGTCAAGGCAGGGCCGCACGATACGCAGTATTTT CASSVKAGPHDTQYF
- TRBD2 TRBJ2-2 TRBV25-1 TGTGCCAGCGGAATAGCGGGAGTGAACACCGGGGAGCTGTTTTTT CASGIAGVNTGELFF
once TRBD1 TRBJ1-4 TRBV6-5 TGTGCCAGCAGCCCCGACAGGGTTAAACTGTTTTTT CASSPDRVKLFF
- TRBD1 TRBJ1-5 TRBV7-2 TGTGCCAGCAGCCCGGACAGGGCCTATCAGCCCCAGCATTTT CASSPDRAYQPQHF
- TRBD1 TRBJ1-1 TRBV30 TGTGCCGGACTTAGGGACAGGGAAGCTTTCTTT CAGLRDREAFF
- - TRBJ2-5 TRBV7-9 TGTGCCAGCAGCTTTAGAGGCGGGGACCAAGAGACCCAGTACTTC CASSFRGGDQETQYF
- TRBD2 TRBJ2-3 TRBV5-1 TGCGCCAGCAGCGTCCTAGCGGGAGTTTCAGATACGCAGTATTTT CASSVLAGVSDTQYF
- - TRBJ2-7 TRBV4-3 TGCGCCAGCAGCCAAGGACAGGCCTACGAGCAGTACTTC CASSQGQAYEQYF
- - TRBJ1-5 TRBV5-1 TGCGCCAGCAGCTTGGTGGCAGGCCCATTTAATCAGCCCCAGCATTTT CASSLVAGPFNQPQHF
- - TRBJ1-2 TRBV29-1 TGCAGCGTTGAAGATCAGGCGGAGGGGAACTATGGCTACACCTTC CSVEDQAEGNYGYTF
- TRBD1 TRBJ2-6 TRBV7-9 TGTGCCAGCAGCGTACCTCCCGGGACAGGGTACCCCGGGGCCAACGTCCTGACTTTC CASSVPPGTGYPGANVLTF
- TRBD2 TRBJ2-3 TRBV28 TGTGCCAGCAGTGGGGGGACTAGCGGCACAGATACGCAGTATTTT CASSGGTSGTDTQYF
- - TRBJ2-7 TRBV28 TGTGCCAGCAGGCGACAGTTATCCGAGCAGTACTTC CASRRQLSEQYF
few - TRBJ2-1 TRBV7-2 TGTGCCAGCAGCACCCCGGTTGGACACCCCGGCGGTGAGCAGTTCTTC CASSTPVGHPGGEQFF
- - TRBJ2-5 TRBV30 TGTGCCTGGGCAATGGCTCACCCACCAGAGACCCAGTACTTC CAWAMAHPPETQYF
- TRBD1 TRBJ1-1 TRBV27 TGTGCCAGCAGCTCGACAGGGCTGAACACTGAAGCTTTCTTT CASSSTGLNTEAFF
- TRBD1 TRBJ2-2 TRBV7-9 TGTGCCAGCAGCCGAAGGACAGGGTTAGGCGGGGAGCTGTTTTTT CASSRRTGLGGELFF
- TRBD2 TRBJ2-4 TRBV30 TGTGCAGGGAGGGAACTCAAAAACATTCAGTACTTC CAGRELKNIQYF
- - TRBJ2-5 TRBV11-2 TGTGCCAGCAGCTTCGGGGTGGGGGAGACCCAGTACTTC CASSFGVGETQYF
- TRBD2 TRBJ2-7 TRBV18 TGTGCCAGCTCACCTACCAAGTCCGGGGGGTTCTCCTACGAGCGGTACTTC CASSPTKSGGFSYERYF
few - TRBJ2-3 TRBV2 TGTGCCGGAACCCGGGCCCCTCGCACAGATACGCAGTATTTT CAGTRAPRTDTQYF
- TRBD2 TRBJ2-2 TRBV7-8 TGTGCCAGCACCGCAAGCGGGAGGAGGACCGGGGAGCTGTTTTTT CASTASGRRTGELFF
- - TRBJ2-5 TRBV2 TGTGCCAGCAGTGGACAGATCCAAGAGACCCAGTACTTC CASSGQIQETQYF
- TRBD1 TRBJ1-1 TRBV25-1 TGTGCCAGCAGTGTCGCGCAGGGGGCCCCCCGCGCTGAAGCTTTCTTT CASSVAQGAPRAEAFF
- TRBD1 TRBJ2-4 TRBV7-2 TGTGCCAGCAGTCCATCGACAGGGGGCTTTCCCTTGTACTTC CASSPSTGGFPLYF
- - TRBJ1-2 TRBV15 TGTGCCACCAGCATGGGAGGGAACTATGGCTACACCTTC CATSMGGNYGYTF
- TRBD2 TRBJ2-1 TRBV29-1 TGCAGCGTGGAAAGCGGGAGGGACTACAATGAGCAGTTCTTC CSVESGRDYNEQFF
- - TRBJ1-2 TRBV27 TGTGCCAGCAGTCCAACGACAGGCTATGGCTACACCTTC CASSPTTGYGYTF
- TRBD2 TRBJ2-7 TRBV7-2 TGTGCCAGCAGCTTAGAGTCGGGAGGCTCCTACGAGCAGTACTTC CASSLESGGSYEQYF
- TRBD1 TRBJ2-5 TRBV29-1 TGCAGCGGATCGGGACAGGGTGGCAGGGAGACCCAGTACTTC CSGSGQGGRETQYF
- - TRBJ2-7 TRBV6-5 TGTGCCAGCAGTTATTTGGACGGACGGTACGAGCAGTACTTC CASSYLDGRYEQYF
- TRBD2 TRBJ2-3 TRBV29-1 TGCAGCGTGGAAACTAGCGGGAGGGCCCACACGCAGTATTTT CSVETSGRAHTQYF
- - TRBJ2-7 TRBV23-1 TGCGACTCGCGAGGACAGTTGAGCTCCTACGAGCAGTACTTC CDSRGQLSSYEQYF
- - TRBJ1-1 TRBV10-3 TGTGCCATCAGTGACCCGACAGCCATGAACACTGAAGCTTTCTTT CAISDPTAMNTEAFF
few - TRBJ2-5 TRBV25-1 TGTGCCAGCAGTCAAACTAGTTTTACCCAGTACTTC CASSQTSFTQYF
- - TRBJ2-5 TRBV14 TGTGCCAGCAGCCACAGGGGCCCTATCCAAGAGACCCAGTACTTC CASSHRGPIQETQYF
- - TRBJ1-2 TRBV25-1 TGTGCCAGCGGCACAGGGAGCTATGGCTACACCTTC CASGTGSYGYTF
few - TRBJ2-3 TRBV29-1 TGCAGCGACGAATCGGGCACAGATACGCAGTATTTT CSDESGTDTQYF